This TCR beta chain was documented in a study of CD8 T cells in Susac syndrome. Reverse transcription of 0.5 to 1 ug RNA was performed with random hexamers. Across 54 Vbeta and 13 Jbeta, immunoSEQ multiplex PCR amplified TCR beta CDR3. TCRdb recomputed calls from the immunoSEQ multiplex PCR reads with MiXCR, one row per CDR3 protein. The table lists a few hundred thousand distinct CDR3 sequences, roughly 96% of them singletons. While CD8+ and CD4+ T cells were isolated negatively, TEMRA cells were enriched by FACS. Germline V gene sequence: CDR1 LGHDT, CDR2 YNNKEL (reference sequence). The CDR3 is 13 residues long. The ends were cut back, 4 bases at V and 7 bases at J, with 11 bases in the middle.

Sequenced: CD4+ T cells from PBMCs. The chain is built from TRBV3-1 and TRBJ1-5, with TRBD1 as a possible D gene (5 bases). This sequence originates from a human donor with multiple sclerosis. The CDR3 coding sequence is TGTGCCAGCAGCCGGAATCGGGACCAGCCCCAGCATTTT. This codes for CASSRNRDQPQHF.